Presented here are 9 T cell receptor beta chains from one specimen sequenced in a study of blood T cells in healthy people across ages. The authors ran a second PCR of roughly 6 to 12 cycles using a sample-barcoded 5' primer and a J-beta primer mix. MiXCR, run by TCRdb on the 5' RACE reads, gives a single entry per CDR3 protein. Altogether approximately 780,000 distinct CDR3 sequences are present, around 24% being singletons, with the ten largest covering approximately 2.9%. In addition, the sample was reused for a study of T cells of mothers and their children.

The sequencing input was blood. Source of these receptors: a boy aged 10-17 years in good health.

There are a few counts of this clonotype. The chain couples TRBV7-3 to TRBJ2-1; no clear D. The CDR3 covers 13 residues. V lost 5 bases and J 4 bases, leaving 9 bases between the germline ends. Per germline, CDR1 SGHTA and CDR2 FQGTGA. The CDR3 DNA follows: TGTGCCAGCAGCCGAGAGGATTACAATGAGCAGTTCTTC. It encodes CASSREDYNEQFF.

In its sample, this clonotype was seen a few times. The chain employs TRBV11-2 and TRBJ2-3; 10 bases match TRBD1. Germline assignment: CDR1 SGHAT and CDR2 FQNNGV. The CDR3 runs 19 residues. Trimming took 0 bases from V and 4 from J; bases not matched to a gene: 13. Written as DNA, the CDR3 is TGTGCCAGCAGCTTAGACGCCGCCAACTACGGACAGGGGGCAGATACGCAGTATTTT. It encodes CASSLDAANYGQGADTQYF.

This clonotype was detected only a few times. Written as DNA, the CDR3 is TGCGCCAGCAGCTTGGCCGGTAGCGGGGGGCCGCGGACCGGGGAGCTGTTTTTT. This translates into CASSLAGSGGPRTGELFF. The genes are TRBV5-1 and TRBJ2-2, with 10 bases matching TRBD2. With 0 bases clipped from V and 5 bases from J, the junction kept 10 bases outside the gene matches. This CDR3 comprises 18 residues. Germline values: CDR1 SGHRS, CDR2 YFSETQ.

The chain carries TRBV20-1 and TRBJ1-4; D is perhaps TRBD1 (5 bases). Germline lookup yields CDR1 DFQATT and CDR2 SNEGSKA (reference sequence). The CDR3 sequence is 14 residues long. With 5 bases removed from V and 3 bases from J, the gap between germline ends came to 13 bases. The CDR3 DNA is TGCAGTGCTCGTGGGGCGACGGCTAATGAAAAACTGTTTTTT. Its protein product is CSARGATANEKLFF.

There are a few counts of this clonotype. The genes are TRBV29-1 and TRBJ2-7; the D gene is possibly TRBD1 (5 bases). With 7 bases removed from V and 0 bases from J, the gap between germline ends came to 13 bases. Germline V CDR1 and CDR2: SQVTM, ANQGSEA. The CDR3 is 13 residues long. CDR3 amino acids: CSGSQGISYEQYF. The DNA for the CDR3 is TGCAGCGGATCTCAGGGAATCTCCTACGAGCAGTACTTC.

The chain links TRBV7-2 to TRBJ1-1, with D unclear. From germline, CDR1 is SGHTA and CDR2 FQGNSA. V lost 5 bases, J lost 1 base, and 8 bases lay in between. The CDR3 loop spans 13 amino acids. The CDR3 reads CASSVGPNTEAFF. The CDR3 coding sequence is TGTGCCAGCAGCGTAGGGCCGAACACTGAAGCTTTCTTT.

As for this clonotype: A junction end diverges from the germline sequence, so it may reflect a read error. This rearrangement joins TRBV20-1 to TRBJ2-5; D is perhaps TRBD2 (5 bases). This CDR3 contains 13 residues. Looked up from germline, CDR1 is DFQATT and CDR2 is SNEGSKA (reference sequence). CDR3 sequence: CSARAVPRETQYF. For the CDR3, the DNA is TGCAGTGCCAGAGCGGTCCCTCGGGAGACCCAGTACTTC.

CDR3 region: CATSHPGDTQYF. The CDR3, as DNA: TGTGCCACCAGCCACCCCGGGGATACCCAGTACTTC. The gene calls are TRBV15 and TRBJ2-7, with D tentatively TRBD2 (5 bases). The germline V and J ends were trimmed by 5 bases and 10 bases, with 15 bases remaining between them. In germline, CDR1 is LNHNV, CDR2 YYDKDF (reference sequence). This CDR3 spans 12 amino acids.

The genes are TRBV20-1 and TRBJ2-5; D gene uncertain. V was pared by 3 bases and J by 13 bases, with 21 bases between. The CDR3 loop spans 13 amino acids. Looked up from germline, CDR1 is DFQATT and CDR2 is SNEGSKA (reference sequence). The CDR3 is CSASGVVGGHPYF. Here the CDR3 DNA reads TGCAGTGCTAGTGGGGTTGTTGGCGGTCACCCGTACTTC.